These 24 T cell receptor beta chains came from one sample sequenced in a study of blood T cell repertoires in COVID-19. Sequenced by immunoSEQ multiplex PCR; TCRdb stores in-frame clones only, minus some. The sample contains fewer than 450,000 clones, around 90% of which appear only once. Sequencing input: PBMCs or T cells enriched from blood (not recorded which). Receptors originate from a man aged 18 to 29 who had recovered from COVID-19.

The chain uses TRBV11-2 and TRBJ1-2; tentatively, D is TRBD1 (5 bases). The V end lost 5 bases, the J end lost 4 bases, and 11 bases lay between the germline ends. Germline V gene sequence: CDR1 SGHAT, CDR2 FQNNGV. This CDR3 region has 13 residues. The CDR3 DNA follows: TGTGCCAGCAGCAACGGGGGGGTCTATGGCTACACCTTC. As protein: CASSNGGVYGYTF.

This chain joins TRBV4-1 and TRBJ1-2; D may be TRBD1 (5 bases). With 1 base removed from V and 4 bases from J, the gap between germline ends came to 16 bases. There are 16 residues in the CDR3. From germline, CDR1 is MGHRA and CDR2 YSYEKL. The CDR3 protein is CASSQADSFGFYGYTF. CDR3 sequence (DNA): TGCGCCAGCAGCCAAGCAGACAGCTTTGGATTCTATGGCTACACCTTC.

The chain combines TRBV28 with TRBJ1-1, with D hard to call. Trimming shortened V by 10 bases and J by 6 bases, and 15 bases separated the two germline ends. Looked up from germline, CDR1 is MDHEN and CDR2 is SYDVKM. This CDR3 has 12 residues. The CDR3, as DNA: TGTGCCACCGCGGGAGGGCTCTCTGAAGCTTTCTTT. Translated, it gives CATAGGLSEAFF.

The chain combines TRBV6-5 with TRBJ1-2; TRBD1 matches at 12 bases. This CDR3 comprises 15 residues. V lost 1 base and J lost 8; bases outside the gene matches: 5. CDR1 is MNHEY and CDR2 is SVGAGI in the germline V gene. The CDR3 protein is CASSYLGQGARGYTF. Here the CDR3 DNA reads TGTGCCAGCAGTTACTTGGGACAGGGGGCGCGGGGCTACACCTTC.

This chain links TRBV4-1 with TRBJ1-2; D is undetermined. Trimming shortened V by 1 base and J by 0 bases, and 12 bases separated the two germline ends. Per germline, CDR1 MGHRA and CDR2 YSYEKL. The CDR3 spans 16 residues. The chain's CDR3 is CASSQAPGTTNYGYTF. CDR3 in DNA: TGCGCCAGCAGCCAAGCCCCGGGAACCACTAACTATGGCTACACCTTC.

The rearrangement links TRBV4-1 to TRBJ2-2; maybe TRBD1 (6 bases). Per the germline V gene, CDR1 is MGHRA and CDR2 is YSYEKL. CDR3 length: 13 amino acids. Trimming pared 4 bases from V and 7 bases from J, leaving 10 bases between. CDR3 residues: CASSLNRDGELFF. DNA for the CDR3: TGCGCCAGCAGCCTCAACAGGGACGGGGAGCTGTTTTTT.

V is TRBV2 and J is TRBJ2-1, with TRBD2 identical over 14 bases. Germline CDR1 SNHLY, CDR2 FYNNEI. Losses at the gene ends were 6 bases for V and 10 bases for J; bases not matched to a gene: 2. This CDR3 has 13 amino acids. Here the CDR3 DNA reads TGTGCCAGCAGGGGACTAGCGGGAGTCGAGCAGTTCTTC. Translated, it gives CASRGLAGVEQFF.

This chain connects TRBV6-1 to TRBJ2-5; D perhaps matches TRBD1 (6 bases). There are 12 residues in the CDR3. Per germline, CDR1 MNHNS and CDR2 SASEGT. The V end lost 2 bases, the J end lost 14 bases, and 15 bases lay between the germline ends. As DNA, the CDR3 is TGTGCCAGCAGTGAATCTGCAACAGGGTTTTACTTC. Encoded protein: CASSESATGFYF.

V and J are TRBV27 and TRBJ1-6, with D tentatively TRBD1 (6 bases). V lost 2 bases and J 9 bases, leaving 11 bases between the germline ends. The CDR3 has 14 amino acids. Germline CDR1 reads MNHEY; CDR2 reads SMNVEV (reference sequence). The CDR3 protein is CASSLREGVSPLHF. The CDR3 bases are TGTGCCAGCAGTTTAAGGGAGGGGGTTTCACCCCTCCACTTT.

The V gene is TRBV3-1 (or the pseudogene TRBV3-2), the J gene TRBJ2-1, with a tentative D call TRBD1 (5 bases). The CDR3 length is 16 residues. V was clipped by 2 bases and J by 0 bases, with 11 bases between them. Germline V gene lookup returns CDR1 LGHDT and CDR2 YNNKEL (reference sequence). This CDR3 is CASSQRRTGSYNEQFF. For the CDR3, the DNA is TGTGCCAGCAGCCAAAGGCGAACAGGCTCCTACAATGAGCAGTTCTTC.

The chain uses TRBV5-4 and TRBJ2-1, with TRBD2 matching over 11 bases. V was pared by 0 bases and J by 5 bases, with 4 bases of the junction left unmatched. Germline V lookup: CDR1 SGHNT, CDR2 YYREEE (reference sequence). The CDR3 is 16 residues long. DNA of the CDR3: TGTGCCAGCAGCTTGGAGACTAGCGGGGTCAACAATGAGCAGTTCTTC. It translates to CASSLETSGVNNEQFF.

This clone was picked up a small number of times. Other DNA sequences in the sample encode the same CDR3. The CDR3 DNA reads TGTGCCAGCAGTCCGGGACAGGGGGCGTACATTCAGTACTTC. Translating gives CASSPGQGAYIQYF. The genes are TRBV7-2 and TRBJ2-4; TRBD1 aligns across 12 bases. V trimming: 6 bases; J trimming: 8 bases; junction bases outside the gene matches: 5. Germline lookup yields CDR1 SGHTA and CDR2 FQGNSA. The CDR3 sequence is 14 residues long.

The chain employs TRBV15 and TRBJ1-1; D gene unclear. The CDR3 consists of 13 residues. Germline V gene sequence: CDR1 LNHNV, CDR2 YYDKDF (reference sequence). V was trimmed by 0 bases and J by 8 bases, leaving 10 bases between them. The DNA for the CDR3 is TGTGCCACCAGCAGAGATATGTTGACAGAAGCTTTCTTT. Its translation: CATSRDMLTEAFF.

This clone was seen just once. This chain links TRBV3-1 (or the pseudogene TRBV3-2) with TRBJ2-1, with 9 bases lining up with TRBD1. Trimming took 4 bases from V and 3 from J; bases not matched to a gene: 4. This CDR3 contains 15 residues. Germline V gene lookup returns CDR1 LGHDT and CDR2 YNNKEL (reference sequence). In nucleotides, the CDR3 is TGTGCCAGCAGCCCGGGGACAGGGCGCTACAATGAGCAGTTCTTC. It translates to CASSPGTGRYNEQFF.

V is TRBV11-2 and J is TRBJ2-7, with 8 positions matching TRBD2. Germline assignment: CDR1 SGHAT and CDR2 FQNNGV. Losses at the gene ends were 2 bases for V and 4 bases for J; bases not matched to a gene: 7. This CDR3 region has 15 residues. The CDR3: CASSLYSGSGYEQYF. In DNA, the CDR3 is TGTGCCAGCAGCTTATACAGCGGGAGCGGTTACGAGCAGTACTTC.

With respect to this clone: The sample has other DNA sequences that encode this CDR3 too. V is TRBV19 and J is TRBJ2-6; D possibly corresponds to TRBD1 (6 bases). The CDR3 totals 15 residues. V gave up 4 bases and J gave up 0 bases, with 7 bases separating them. CDR1 and CDR2 from the germline V gene are LNHDA and SQIVND (reference sequence). The CDR3 protein is CASSTQGSGANVLTF. CDR3 DNA sequence: TGTGCCAGTAGTACACAGGGCTCTGGGGCCAACGTCCTGACTTTC.

This clone was observed once. The V gene is TRBV9, the J gene TRBJ2-2; maybe TRBD1 (6 bases). V gave up 0 bases and J gave up 6 bases, with 12 bases separating them. The CDR3 is 15 residues long. CDR1 SGDLS and CDR2 YYNGEE come from the germline V gene. This chain's CDR3 is CASSVESGAAGELFF. CDR3 nucleotide sequence: TGTGCCAGCAGCGTAGAGTCAGGGGCAGCCGGGGAGCTGTTTTTT. Full variable domain (remainder filled in from reference TRBV9 and TRBJ2-2): DSGVTQTPKHLITATGQRVTLRCSPRSGDLSVYWYQQSLDQGLQFLIQYYNGEERAKGNILERFSAQQFPDLHSELNLSSLELGDSALYFCASSVESGAAGELFFGEGSRLTVL.

The J gene is TRBJ2-2, the V gene TRBV18, with D tentatively TRBD2 (5 bases). Germline CDR1 and CDR2: KGHSH and LQKENI. Trimming stripped 4 bases from V and 5 bases from J, with 11 bases between. The length of the CDR3 is 14 residues. In nucleotides, the CDR3 is TGTGCCAGCTCACTCGCGGTAGCGACCGGGGAGCTGTTTTTT. This codes for CASSLAVATGELFF.

This chain links TRBV19 with TRBJ1-2; no clear D. Trimming took off 3 bases at V and 5 bases at J, with 10 bases between the two ends. The CDR3 length is 13 residues. Germline CDR1 reads LNHDA; CDR2 reads SQIVND (reference sequence). The CDR3 bases are TGTGCCAGTAGTATCGGGGAATCTTATGGCTACACCTTC. This sequence encodes CASSIGESYGYTF.

The chain employs TRBV5-4 and TRBJ2-7; 8 bases match TRBD2. CDR3 length: 15 residues. V lost 7 bases, J lost 2 bases, and 11 bases stayed unmatched. Germline V gene data show CDR1 as SGHNT and CDR2 as YYREEE (reference sequence). The CDR3 coding sequence is TGTGCCAGCCGTCTGAGCGGGAGTATAGCCTACGAGCAGTACTTC. Its protein is CASRLSGSIAYEQYF.

The J gene is TRBJ2-6, the V gene TRBV7-3, with a tentative D call TRBD2 (5 bases). This CDR3 region has 21 residues. V was clipped by 1 base and J by 0 bases, with 22 bases between them. In germline, CDR1 is SGHTA, CDR2 FQGTGA. This chain's CDR3 is CASSLRPAGDGGSSGANVLTF. The CDR3 nucleotides read TGTGCCAGCAGCTTAAGACCCGCGGGTGACGGTGGATCCTCTGGGGCCAACGTCCTGACTTTC.

The rearrangement links TRBV11-1 to TRBJ2-2, with D hard to call. Germline values: CDR1 SGHAT, CDR2 FQDESV (reference sequence). Trimming cost V 5 bases and J 2 bases, with 3 bases left between them. The CDR3 covers 12 residues. CDR3 sequence reads: CASSPNTGELFF. CDR3 coding DNA: TGTGCCAGCAGCCCAAACACCGGGGAGCTGTTTTTT.

The V gene is TRBV28, the J gene TRBJ1-5; TRBD1 is a possible D gene (5 bases). The CDR3 sequence is 13 residues long. Germline lookup yields CDR1 MDHEN and CDR2 SYDVKM. V was clipped by 4 bases and J by 11 bases, with 15 bases between them. The CDR3 DNA is TGTGCCAGCAGTTACCCGATAGGGGATGCCCAGCATTTT. Encoded protein: CASSYPIGDAQHF. The full variable domain, with the rest looked up from reference TRBV28 and TRBJ1-5, is DVKVTQSSRYLVKRTGEKVFLECVQDMDHENMFWYRQDPGLGLRLIYFSYDVKMKEKGDIPEGYSVSREKKERFSLILESASTNQTSMYLCASSYPIGDAQHFGDGTRLSIL.

The chain joins TRBV6-1 to TRBJ1-2; 7 nucleotides agree with TRBD1. Losses at the gene ends were 0 bases for V and 4 bases for J; bases not matched to a gene: 2. The CDR3 is 14 amino acids. Germline CDR1 MNHNS, CDR2 SASEGT. The CDR3: CASSEAGTVYGYTF. The CDR3 nucleotides read TGTGCCAGCAGTGAAGCGGGGACAGTCTATGGCTACACCTTC.